This is a list of T cell receptor beta chains from one sample in a study of a mutant IDH1 vaccine in newly diagnosed glioma. These TCRs are of unknown antigen specificity. Data came from immunoSEQ multiplex PCR; TCRdb stores just in-frame clones and leaves some out. The sample includes around 44,000 clones, approximately 79% seen only once; the top ten take roughly 6.8%. Source: PBMCs, taken from a glioma patient whose treatment included an IDH1 peptide vaccine. These receptors were taken from a man in his forties or fifties with glioma. The CDR3 runs from the conserved cysteine through the conserved F or W. A D gene is named only where the DNA matches it firmly. Clone size, where shown, is once, few, many, or a class for clones that have expanded.

TRBJ2-5 NA NA TRBV7-9 CASQYQGADGGTQYF TGTGCCAGCCAATATCAAGGGGCCGACGGGGGGACCCAGTACTTC
TRBJ2-1 NA NA TRBV25-1 CASSEYGQGVDEQFF TGTGCCAGCAGTGAATATGGGCAGGGCGTGGATGAGCAGTTCTTC
TRBJ2-4 TRBD1 NA TRBV30 CAWSVQVGTGRNIQYF TGTGCCTGGAGTGTACAGGTGGGGACAGGCAGAAACATTCAGTACTTC
TRBJ1-1 NA NA TRBV11-1 CASSPGHLGTEAFF TGTGCCAGCAGCCCTGGACATCTAGGGACTGAAGCTTTCTTT
TRBJ2-7 NA NA TRBV6-1 CASGSYEQYF TGTGCCAGCGGGTCCTACGAGCAGTACTTC
TRBJ1-5 NA few TRBV19 CASIGGEYQPQHF TGTGCCAGTATCGGGGGGGAATATCAGCCCCAGCATTTT
TRBJ2-5 TRBD2 once TRBV2 CASMRRGVGETQYF TGTGCCAGCATGCGGCGGGGGGTCGGGGAGACCCAGTACTTC
TRBJ2-7 TRBD1 NA TRBV6-7 CASSPDRSMDYEQYF TGTGCCAGCAGTCCGGACAGGTCTATGGACTACGAGCAGTACTTC
TRBJ2-5 NA NA TRBV5-1 CASGIGPETQYF TGCGCCAGCGGCATAGGTCCGGAGACCCAGTACTTC
TRBJ1-1 NA NA TRBV10-3 CAIRSGTGNTEAFF TGTGCCATCAGGAGCGGGACGGGTAACACTGAAGCTTTCTTT
TRBJ1-2 NA NA TRBV29-1 CSVRSGFNYGYTF TGCAGCGTCCGCAGTGGCTTCAACTATGGCTACACCTTC
TRBJ1-1 NA once TRBV6-5 CASSLHGEGAFF TGTGCCAGCAGCCTTCACGGGGAGGGGGCTTTCTTT
TRBJ1-3 NA NA TRBV2 CASTVSGNTIYF TGTGCCAGCACGGTCAGTGGAAACACCATATATTTT
TRBJ2-5 TRBD2 NA TRBV13 CASSPRTSGGAGETQYF TGTGCCAGCAGCCCACGGACTAGCGGGGGGGCGGGAGAGACCCAGTACTTC
TRBJ1-1 NA NA TRBV19 CASSIGGGPQNTEAFF TGTGCCAGTAGTATAGGGGGAGGGCCTCAGAACACTGAAGCTTTCTTT